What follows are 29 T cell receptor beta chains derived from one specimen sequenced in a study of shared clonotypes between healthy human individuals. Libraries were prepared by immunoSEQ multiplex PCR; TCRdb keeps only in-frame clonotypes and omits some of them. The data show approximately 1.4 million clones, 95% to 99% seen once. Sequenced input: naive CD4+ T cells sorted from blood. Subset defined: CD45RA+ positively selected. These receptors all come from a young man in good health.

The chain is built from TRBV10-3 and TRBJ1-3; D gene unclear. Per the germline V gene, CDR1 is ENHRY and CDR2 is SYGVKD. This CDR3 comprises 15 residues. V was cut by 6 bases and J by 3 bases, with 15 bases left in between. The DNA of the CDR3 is TGTGCCATCAGCCTCACAGAAAACCTTGGAAACACCATATATTTT. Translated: CAISLTENLGNTIYF.

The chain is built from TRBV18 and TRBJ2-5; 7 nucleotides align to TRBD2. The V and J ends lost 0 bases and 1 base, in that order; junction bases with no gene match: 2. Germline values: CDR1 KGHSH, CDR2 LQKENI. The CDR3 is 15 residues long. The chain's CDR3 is CASSPPGRVQETQYF. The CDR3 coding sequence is TGTGCCAGCTCACCACCGGGGAGGGTCCAAGAGACCCAGTACTTC.

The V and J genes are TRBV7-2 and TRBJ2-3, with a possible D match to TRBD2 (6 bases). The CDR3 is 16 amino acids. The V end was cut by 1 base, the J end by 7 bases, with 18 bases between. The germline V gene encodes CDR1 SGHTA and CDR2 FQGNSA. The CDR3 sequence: CASSLGGGAERYTQYF. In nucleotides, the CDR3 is TGTGCCAGCAGCTTAGGTGGAGGGGCGGAACGATATACGCAGTATTTT.

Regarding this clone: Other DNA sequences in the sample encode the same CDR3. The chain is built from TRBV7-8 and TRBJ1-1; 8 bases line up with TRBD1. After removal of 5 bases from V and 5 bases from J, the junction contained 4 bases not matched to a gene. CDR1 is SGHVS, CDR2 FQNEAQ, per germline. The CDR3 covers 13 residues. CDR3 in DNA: TGTGCCAGCAGCCGTGACAGGGGTACTGAAGCTTTCTTT. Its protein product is CASSRDRGTEAFF.

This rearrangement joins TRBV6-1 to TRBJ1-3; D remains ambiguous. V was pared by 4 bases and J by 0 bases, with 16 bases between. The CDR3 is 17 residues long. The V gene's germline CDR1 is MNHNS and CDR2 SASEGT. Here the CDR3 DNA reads TGTGCCAGCAGTGGCATTGTCCCCGCTTCCTCTGGAAACACCATATATTTT. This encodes CASSGIVPASSGNTIYF.

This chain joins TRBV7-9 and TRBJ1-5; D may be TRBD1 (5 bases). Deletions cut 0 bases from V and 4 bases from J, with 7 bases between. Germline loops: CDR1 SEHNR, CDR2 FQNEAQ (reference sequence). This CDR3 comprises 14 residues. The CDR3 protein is CASSLAQENQPQHF. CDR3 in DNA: TGTGCCAGCAGCTTAGCACAGGAGAATCAGCCCCAGCATTTT.

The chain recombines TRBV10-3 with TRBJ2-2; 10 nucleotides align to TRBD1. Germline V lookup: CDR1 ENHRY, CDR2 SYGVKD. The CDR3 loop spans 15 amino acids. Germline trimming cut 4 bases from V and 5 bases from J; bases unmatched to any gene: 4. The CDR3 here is CAISATGGNTGELFF. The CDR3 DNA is TGTGCCATCAGTGCGACAGGGGGCAATACCGGGGAGCTGTTTTTT.

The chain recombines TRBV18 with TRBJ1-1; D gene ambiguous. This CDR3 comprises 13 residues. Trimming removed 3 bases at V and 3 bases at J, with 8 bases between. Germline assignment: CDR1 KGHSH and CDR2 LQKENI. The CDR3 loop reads CASSPAQHTEAFF. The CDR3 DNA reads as TGTGCCAGCTCACCGGCTCAACACACTGAAGCTTTCTTT. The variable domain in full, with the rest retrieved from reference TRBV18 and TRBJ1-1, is NAGVMQNPRHLVRRRGQEARLRCSPMKGHSHVYWYRQLPEEGLKFMVYLQKENIIDESGMPKERFSAEFPKEGPSILRIQQVVRGDSAAYFCASSPAQHTEAFFGQGTRLTVV.

The CDR3 DNA reads TGTGCCAGCAGCTTAAAACTCGCAGGGCGCTCCTACAATGAGCAGTTCTTC. Translation: CASSLKLAGRSYNEQFF. The J gene is TRBJ2-1, the V gene TRBV7-6; D may be TRBD1 (5 bases). The CDR3 loop spans 17 amino acids. Between the trimmed V and J ends, which lost 2 bases and 0 bases, there was a span of 14 bases. Per germline, CDR1 SGHVS and CDR2 FNYEAQ.

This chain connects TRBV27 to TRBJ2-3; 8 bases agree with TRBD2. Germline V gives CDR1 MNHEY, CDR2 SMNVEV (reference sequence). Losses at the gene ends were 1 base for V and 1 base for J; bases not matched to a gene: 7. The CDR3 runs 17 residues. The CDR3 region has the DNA TGTGCCAGCAGTTTATATGGGACTAGTCGTGGCACAGATACGCAGTATTTT. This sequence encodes CASSLYGTSRGTDTQYF.

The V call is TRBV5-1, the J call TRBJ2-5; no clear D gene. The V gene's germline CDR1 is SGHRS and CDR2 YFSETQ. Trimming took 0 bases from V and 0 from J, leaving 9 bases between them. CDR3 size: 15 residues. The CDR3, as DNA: TGCGCCAGCAGCTTGGGCGGCCCAGACCAAGAGACCCAGTACTTC. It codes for CASSLGGPDQETQYF.

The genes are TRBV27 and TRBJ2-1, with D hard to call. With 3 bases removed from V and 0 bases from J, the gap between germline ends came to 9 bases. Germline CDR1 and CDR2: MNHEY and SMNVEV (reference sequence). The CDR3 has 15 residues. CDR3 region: CASSFLGISYNEQFF. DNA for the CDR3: TGTGCCAGCAGTTTCCTTGGGATCTCCTACAATGAGCAGTTCTTC.

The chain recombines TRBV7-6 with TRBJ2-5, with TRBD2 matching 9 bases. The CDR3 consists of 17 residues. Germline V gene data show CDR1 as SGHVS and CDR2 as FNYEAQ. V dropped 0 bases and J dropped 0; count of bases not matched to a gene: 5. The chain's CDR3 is CASSLARRGGYQETQYF. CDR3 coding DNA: TGTGCCAGCAGCTTAGCTAGGCGGGGGGGGTACCAAGAGACCCAGTACTTC.

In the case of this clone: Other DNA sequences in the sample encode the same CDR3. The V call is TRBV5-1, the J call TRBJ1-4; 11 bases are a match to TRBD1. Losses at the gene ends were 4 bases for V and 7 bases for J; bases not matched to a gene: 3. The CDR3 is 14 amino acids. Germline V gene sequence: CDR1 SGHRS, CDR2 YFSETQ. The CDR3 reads CASSPGTGGEKLFF. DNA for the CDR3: TGCGCCAGCAGCCCTGGGACAGGGGGTGAAAAACTGTTTTTT.

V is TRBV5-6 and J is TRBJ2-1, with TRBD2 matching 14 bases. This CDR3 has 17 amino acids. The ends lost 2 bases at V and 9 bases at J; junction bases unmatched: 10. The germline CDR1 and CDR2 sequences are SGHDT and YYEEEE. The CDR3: CASSFMPGTSGRGEQFF. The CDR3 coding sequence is TGTGCCAGCAGCTTCATGCCCGGGACTAGCGGGAGAGGTGAGCAGTTCTTC.

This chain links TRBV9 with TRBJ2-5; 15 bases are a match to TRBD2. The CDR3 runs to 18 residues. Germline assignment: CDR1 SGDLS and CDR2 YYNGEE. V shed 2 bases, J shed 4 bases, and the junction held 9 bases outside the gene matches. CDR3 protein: CASSVSGLAGGLLETQYF. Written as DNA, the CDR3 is TGTGCCAGCAGCGTCTCGGGACTAGCGGGAGGACTACTAGAGACCCAGTACTTC.

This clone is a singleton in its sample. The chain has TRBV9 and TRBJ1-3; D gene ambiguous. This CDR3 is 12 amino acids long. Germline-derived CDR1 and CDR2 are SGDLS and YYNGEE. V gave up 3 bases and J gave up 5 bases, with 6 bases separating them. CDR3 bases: TGTGCCAGCAGCGCCCGGCGAAACACCATATATTTT. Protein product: CASSARRNTIYF.

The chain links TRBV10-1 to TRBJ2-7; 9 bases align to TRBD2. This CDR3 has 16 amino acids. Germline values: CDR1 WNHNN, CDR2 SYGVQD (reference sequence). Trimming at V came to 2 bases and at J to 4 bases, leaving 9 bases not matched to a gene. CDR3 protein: CASSELGLAGTYEQYF. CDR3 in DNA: TGCGCCAGCAGTGAGCTCGGTCTAGCGGGGACATACGAGCAGTACTTC.

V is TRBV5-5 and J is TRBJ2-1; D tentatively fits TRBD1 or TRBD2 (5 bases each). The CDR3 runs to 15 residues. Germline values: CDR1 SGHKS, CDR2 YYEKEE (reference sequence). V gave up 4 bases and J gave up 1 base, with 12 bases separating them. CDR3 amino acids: CASSLRDPSYNEQFF. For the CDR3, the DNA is TGTGCCAGCAGCCTCAGGGACCCTTCCTACAATGAGCAGTTCTTC.

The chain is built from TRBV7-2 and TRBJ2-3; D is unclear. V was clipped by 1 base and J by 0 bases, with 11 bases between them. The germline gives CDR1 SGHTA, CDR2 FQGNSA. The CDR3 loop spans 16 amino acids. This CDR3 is CASSLGAAWSTDTQYF. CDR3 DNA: TGTGCCAGCAGCTTAGGGGCCGCGTGGAGCACAGATACGCAGTATTTT.

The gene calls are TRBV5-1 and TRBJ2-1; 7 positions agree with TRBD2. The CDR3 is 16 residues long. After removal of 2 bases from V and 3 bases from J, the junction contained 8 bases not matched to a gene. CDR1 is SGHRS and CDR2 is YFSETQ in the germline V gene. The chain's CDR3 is CASSLGGSGGYNEQFF. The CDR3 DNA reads TGCGCCAGCAGCTTAGGCGGGAGCGGTGGCTACAATGAGCAGTTCTTC.

The CDR3, as DNA: TGCGCCAGCAGCTTCCGCCGGAGACAGGGTGGCAATGAGCAGTTCTTC. It translates to CASSFRRRQGGNEQFF. V usage is TRBV5-1 and J usage is TRBJ2-1, with 7 positions matching TRBD1. This CDR3 comprises 16 residues. The germline gives CDR1 SGHRS, CDR2 YFSETQ. Losses at the gene ends were 2 bases for V and 6 bases for J; bases not matched to a gene: 11.

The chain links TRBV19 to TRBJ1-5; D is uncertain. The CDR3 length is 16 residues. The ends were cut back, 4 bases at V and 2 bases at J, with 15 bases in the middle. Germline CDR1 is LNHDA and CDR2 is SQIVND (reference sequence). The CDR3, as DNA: TGTGCCAGTAGTAAGAACGGTCAACTGGGCAATCAGCCCCAGCATTTT. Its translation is CASSKNGQLGNQPQHF.

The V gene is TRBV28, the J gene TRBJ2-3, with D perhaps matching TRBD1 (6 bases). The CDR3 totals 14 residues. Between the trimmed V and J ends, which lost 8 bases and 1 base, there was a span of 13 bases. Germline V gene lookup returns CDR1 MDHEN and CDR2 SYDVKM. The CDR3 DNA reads TGTGCCAGCCTATGGGGGCAGGGCACAGATACGCAGTATTTT. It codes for CASLWGQGTDTQYF. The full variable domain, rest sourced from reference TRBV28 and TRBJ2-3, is DVKVTQSSRYLVKRTGEKVFLECVQDMDHENMFWYRQDPGLGLRLIYFSYDVKMKEKGDIPEGYSVSREKKERFSLILESASTNQTSMYLCASLWGQGTDTQYFGPGTRLTVL.

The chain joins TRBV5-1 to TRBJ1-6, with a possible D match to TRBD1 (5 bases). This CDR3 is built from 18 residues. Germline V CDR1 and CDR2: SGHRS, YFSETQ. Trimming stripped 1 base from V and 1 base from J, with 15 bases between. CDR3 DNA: TGCGCCAGCAGCTTGACGCATCCCGGGGGTTCCTATAATTCACCCCTCCACTTT. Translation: CASSLTHPGGSYNSPLHF.

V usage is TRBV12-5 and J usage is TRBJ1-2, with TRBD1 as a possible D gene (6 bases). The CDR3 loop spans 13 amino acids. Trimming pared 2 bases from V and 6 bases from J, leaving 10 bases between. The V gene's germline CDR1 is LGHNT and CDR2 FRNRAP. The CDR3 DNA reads TGTGCTAGTGGTTTGAAAGGGGGAAATGGCTACACCTTC. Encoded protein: CASGLKGGNGYTF.

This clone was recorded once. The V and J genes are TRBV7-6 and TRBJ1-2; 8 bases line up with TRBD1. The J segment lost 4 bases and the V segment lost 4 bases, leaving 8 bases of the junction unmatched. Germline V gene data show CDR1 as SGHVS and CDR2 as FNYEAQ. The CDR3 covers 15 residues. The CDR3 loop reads CASSSRTGLGYGYTF. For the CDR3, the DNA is TGTGCCAGCAGCTCTAGGACAGGGTTGGGCTATGGCTACACCTTC.

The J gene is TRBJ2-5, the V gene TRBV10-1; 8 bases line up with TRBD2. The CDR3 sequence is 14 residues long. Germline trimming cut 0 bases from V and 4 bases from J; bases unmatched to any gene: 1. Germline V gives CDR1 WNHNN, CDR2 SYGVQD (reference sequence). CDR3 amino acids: CASSESSGRETQYF. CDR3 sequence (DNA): TGCGCCAGCAGTGAGTCGAGCGGGAGAGAGACCCAGTACTTC.

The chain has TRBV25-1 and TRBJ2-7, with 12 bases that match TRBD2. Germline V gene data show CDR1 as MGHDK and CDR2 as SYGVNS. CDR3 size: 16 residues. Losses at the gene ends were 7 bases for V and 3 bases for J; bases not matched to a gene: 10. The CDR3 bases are TGTGCCAGCACTACCTCGGGACTAGCGGGCAGCTACGAGCAGTACTTC. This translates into CASTTSGLAGSYEQYF.